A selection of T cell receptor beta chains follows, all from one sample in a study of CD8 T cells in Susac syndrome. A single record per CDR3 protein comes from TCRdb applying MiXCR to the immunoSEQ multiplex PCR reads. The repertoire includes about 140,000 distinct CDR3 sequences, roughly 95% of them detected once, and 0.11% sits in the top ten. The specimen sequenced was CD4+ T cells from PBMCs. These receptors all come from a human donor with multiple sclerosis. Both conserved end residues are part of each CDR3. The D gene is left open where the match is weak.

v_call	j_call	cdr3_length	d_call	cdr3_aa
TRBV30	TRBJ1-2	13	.	CAWARGSNYGYTF
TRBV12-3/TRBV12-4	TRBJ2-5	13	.	CASSFRGEETQYF
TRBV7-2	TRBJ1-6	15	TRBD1	CASSWDRAGNSPLHF
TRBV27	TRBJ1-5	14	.	CASSLRGMGQPQHF
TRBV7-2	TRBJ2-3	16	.	CASSGRAGSSTDTQYF
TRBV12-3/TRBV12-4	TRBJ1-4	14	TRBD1	CASRGDRAGEKLFF
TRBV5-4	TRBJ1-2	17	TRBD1	CASSLVNRGGDYYGYTF
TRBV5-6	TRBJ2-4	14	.	CASSRTGPQNIQYF
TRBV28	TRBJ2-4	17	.	CASSFPGTGSTKNIQYF
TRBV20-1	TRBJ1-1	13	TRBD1	CSAREYRGTEAFF
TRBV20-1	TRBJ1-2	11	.	CSARDGIGYTF
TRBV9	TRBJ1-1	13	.	CASSVVTNTEAFF
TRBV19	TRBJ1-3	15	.	CASRPDRSSGNTIYF
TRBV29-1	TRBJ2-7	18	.	CSVEENRAGPVGSYEQYF
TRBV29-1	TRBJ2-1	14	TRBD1	CSGDRERLYNEQFF
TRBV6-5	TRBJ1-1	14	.	CASSYGGGEGSAFF
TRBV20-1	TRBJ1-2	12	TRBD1	CSGPGQAGALTF
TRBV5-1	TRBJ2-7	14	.	CASSLDTPGNEQYF
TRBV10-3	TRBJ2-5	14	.	CAISGWGPQETQYF
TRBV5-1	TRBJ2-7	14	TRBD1	CASSLMQGADEQYF
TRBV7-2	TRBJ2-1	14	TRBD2	CASSFSGRDNEQFF
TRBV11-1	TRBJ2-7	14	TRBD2	CASSRLAGDYEQYF
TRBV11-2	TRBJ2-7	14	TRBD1	CASSTRDRVYEQYF